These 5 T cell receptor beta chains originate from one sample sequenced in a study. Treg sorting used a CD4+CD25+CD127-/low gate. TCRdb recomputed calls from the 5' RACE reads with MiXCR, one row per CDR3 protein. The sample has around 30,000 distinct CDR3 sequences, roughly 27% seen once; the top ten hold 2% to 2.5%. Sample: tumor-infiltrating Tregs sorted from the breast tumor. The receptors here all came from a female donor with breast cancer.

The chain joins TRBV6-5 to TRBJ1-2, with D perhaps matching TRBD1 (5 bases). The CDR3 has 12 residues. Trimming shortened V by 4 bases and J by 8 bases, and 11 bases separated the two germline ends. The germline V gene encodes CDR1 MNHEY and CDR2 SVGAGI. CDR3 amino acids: CASSSQGYGYTF. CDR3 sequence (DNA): TGTGCCAGCAGTTCTCAGGGTTACGGCTACACCTTC.

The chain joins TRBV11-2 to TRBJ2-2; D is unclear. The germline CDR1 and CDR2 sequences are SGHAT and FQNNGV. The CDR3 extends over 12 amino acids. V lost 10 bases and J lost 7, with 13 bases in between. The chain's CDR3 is CATNRWVGELFF. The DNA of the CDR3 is TGTGCCACCAACCGGTGGGTCGGGGAGCTGTTTTTT.

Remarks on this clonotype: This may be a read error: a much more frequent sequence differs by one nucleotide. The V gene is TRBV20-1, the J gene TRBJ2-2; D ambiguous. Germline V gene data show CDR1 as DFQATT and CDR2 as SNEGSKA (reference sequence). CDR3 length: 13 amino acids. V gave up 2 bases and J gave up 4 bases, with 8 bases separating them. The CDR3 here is CSARTVSTGELFF. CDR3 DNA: TGCAGTGCTAGAACGGTAAGCACCGGGGAGCTGTTTTTT.

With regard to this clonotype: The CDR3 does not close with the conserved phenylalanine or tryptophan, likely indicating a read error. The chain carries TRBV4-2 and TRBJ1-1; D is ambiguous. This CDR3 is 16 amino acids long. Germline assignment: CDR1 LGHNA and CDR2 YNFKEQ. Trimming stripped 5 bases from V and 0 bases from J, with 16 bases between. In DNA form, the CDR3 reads TGTGCCAGCAGCTACGGCGGGGTGACCTTGAACACTGAAGCTTTCCTT. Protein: CASSYGGVTLNTEAFL.

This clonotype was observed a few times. The CDR3 DNA sequence: TGTGCCAGCAGCCAAGATCTTCCTGGGGGGACAGGGGCCTACGAGCAGTACTTC. Translation gives CASSQDLPGGTGAYEQYF. The chain carries TRBV14 and TRBJ2-7; 10 bases fit TRBD1. CDR3 length: 18 residues. The V segment lost 0 bases and the J segment 2 bases; nucleotides outside the gene matches: 10. Per germline, CDR1 SGHDN and CDR2 FVKESK.